One and the same sample provided the 6 T cell receptor beta chains below, sequenced in a study of blood T cell repertoires in COVID-19. Data came from immunoSEQ multiplex PCR; TCRdb stores just in-frame clones and leaves some out. Of some 13,000 clones listed, 73% are singletons. The sample consisted of peripheral blood. Receptors originate from a human donor in a cohort sampled during active COVID-19.

J is TRBJ2-7 and V is TRBV5-1; 8 bases line up with TRBD1. The CDR3 sequence is 13 residues long. The V gene end was trimmed by 4 bases and the J gene end by 2 bases; junction bases not matched to a gene: 2. CDR1 is SGHRS and CDR2 is YFSETQ in the germline V gene. DNA of the CDR3: TGCGCCAGCAGCCCGACAGGGGCCTACGAGCAGTACTTC. Protein product: CASSPTGAYEQYF.

The V and J genes are TRBV7-9 and TRBJ2-1; a possible D gene is TRBD2 (6 bases). CDR3 length equals 15 residues. The V and J ends lost 3 bases and 4 bases respectively, with 13 bases between them. Germline V CDR1 and CDR2: SEHNR, FQNEAQ (reference sequence). CDR3 loop: CASSFDWREYNEQFF. The CDR3, as DNA: TGTGCCAGCAGCTTCGACTGGCGGGAATACAATGAGCAGTTCTTC. Full variable domain (outside the CDR3, taken from reference TRBV7-9 and TRBJ2-1): DTGVSQNPRHKITKRGQNVTFRCDPISEHNRLYWYRQTLGQGPEFLTYFQNEAQLEKSRLLSDRFSAERPKGSFSTLEIQRTEQGDSAMYLCASSFDWREYNEQFFGPGTRLTVL.

The J gene is TRBJ2-7, the V gene TRBV28; a possible D gene is TRBD1 (5 bases). V was pared by 6 bases and J by 0 bases, with 15 bases between. The CDR3 has 15 amino acids. The germline gives CDR1 MDHEN, CDR2 SYDVKM. The CDR3 DNA is TGTGCCAGCAGAGTAGTAGGGGTTAGCTCCTACGAGCAGTACTTC. The encoded protein is CASRVVGVSSYEQYF.

The gene calls are TRBV7-2 and TRBJ1-3; 10 positions match TRBD1. With 4 bases clipped from V and 4 bases from J, the junction kept 4 bases outside the gene matches. This CDR3 region has 15 residues. The germline V gene has CDR1 SGHTA and CDR2 FQGNSA. This chain's CDR3 is CASSSGTGAGNTIYF. The CDR3 coding sequence is TGTGCCAGCAGCTCCGGGACAGGGGCCGGAAACACCATATATTTT.

This rearrangement joins TRBV2 to TRBJ2-3; D not certain. The CDR3 is 12 amino acids. CDR1 is SNHLY, CDR2 FYNNEI, per germline. With 4 bases removed from V and 2 bases from J, the gap between germline ends came to 4 bases. Written as DNA, the CDR3 is TGTGCCAGCAGTGCAAACACAGATACGCAGTATTTT. Translation: CASSANTDTQYF.

The chain recombines TRBV27 with TRBJ1-4, with TRBD1 matching over 10 bases. Germline V gives CDR1 MNHEY, CDR2 SMNVEV (reference sequence). The CDR3 length is 16 residues. Trimming removed 5 bases from V and 1 base from J; junction bases left unmatched: 4. CDR3 DNA: TGTGCCAGCAGTCCATGGACAGGGGGAACTAATGAAAAACTGTTTTTT. Amino acids: CASSPWTGGTNEKLFF.